The rows below give T cell receptor beta chains drawn from one sample of a study of CD8+ T cells in alopecia areata. TCRdb's table, derived via immunoSEQ multiplex PCR, lists solely in-frame clones and lacks some. This sample has approximately 65,000 clones, with about half found just once. Here the sequenced sample was CD8+ T cells sorted from blood, taken at week 0. The receptors were gathered from a human donor with alopecia areata. Each CDR3 is given with its conserved first and last residue.

TRBJ2-1 | TRBV11-2 | CASAYNEQFF
TRBJ1-1 | TRBV5-3 | CARSGTAMNTEAFF
TRBJ2-5 | TRBV25-1 | CASSGPGTSGETQYF
TRBJ2-7 | TRBV29-1 | CSVETSGSSYEQYF
TRBJ2-7 | TRBV29-1 | CSGQVVEQYF
TRBJ2-1 | TRBV4-1 | CASLSEYNEQFF
TRBJ1-1 | TRBV30 | CAWGEMNTEAFF
TRBJ2-1 | TRBV29-1 | CSVDPRPGTTQYNEQFF
TRBJ2-5 | TRBV27 | CASSLVREETQYF
TRBJ1-1 | TRBV29-1 | CSVLADSTEAFF
TRBJ2-3 | TRBV5-4 | CASSLGAGGAPDTQYF
TRBJ2-6 | TRBV25-1 | CASSWANVLTF
TRBJ2-7 | TRBV7-2 | CASSYRDRGREQYF
TRBJ1-1 | TRBV13 | CASTTGRNTEAFF
TRBJ2-1 | TRBV11-2 | CASSLISNWQFF
TRBJ2-7 | TRBV28 | CASGDIVYEQYF
TRBJ2-1 | TRBV30 | CAWEASGYNEQFF
TRBJ2-1 | TRBV27 | CASSLRGSSYNEQFF
TRBJ1-2 | TRBV5-6 | CASSLFRQTNYGYTF
TRBJ2-3 | TRBV25-1 | CASRSTDTQYF
TRBJ2-3 | TRBV7-2 | CASSPTVLAGDTQYF
TRBJ2-5 | TRBV13 | CASSPRGLGDETQYF
TRBJ1-4 | TRBV6-6 | CASSYSISEINEKLFF
TRBJ2-2 | TRBV25-1 | CASSELGDNTGELFF
TRBJ2-7 | TRBV2 | CASIPFKVQSYEQYF
TRBJ2-1 | TRBV15 | CATSVRDRPYNEQFF
TRBJ2-3 | TRBV7-3 | CASSPRGRSNTDTQYF
TRBJ1-5 | TRBV11-2 | CASSQAIRGDGNQPQHF
TRBJ2-1 | TRBV29-1 | CSSGGYEQFF
TRBJ2-7 | TRBV9 | CASSVLRDTYEQYF
TRBJ2-3 | TRBV6-6 | CATKDRRNPDTQYF
TRBJ1-1 | TRBV30 | CAWSPTVNTEAFF
TRBJ2-7 | TRBV15 | CATSDVGAGTYEQYF
TRBJ1-5 | TRBV28 | CASSSDNQPQHF
TRBJ2-7 | TRBV9 | CASSGGSYEQYF
TRBJ2-5 | TRBV29-1 | CSVEDGPAETQYF
TRBJ2-7 | TRBV27 | CASSLIPGTYYEQYF
TRBJ2-5 | TRBV15 | CATSRAGEWTQYF
TRBJ1-2 | TRBV29-1 | CSVHLANYGYTF
TRBJ2-7 | TRBV29-1 | CSVEDGLAGVEQYF
TRBJ2-5 | TRBV28 | CASRPGAEETQYF
TRBJ2-2 | TRBV29-1 | CSVVVSGSTGELFF
TRBJ2-5 | TRBV7-7 | CASSKTSGLQETQYF
TRBJ2-7 | TRBV9 | CASSVAGTVSSYEQYF
TRBJ1-5 | TRBV7-2 | CASSLGRGYSNQPQHF
TRBJ2-2 | TRBV7-9 | CASSFGETGELFF
TRBJ1-5 | TRBV7-9 | CASSLMDQPQHF
TRBJ2-1 | TRBV29-1 | CLGASGSGGEQFF
TRBJ2-1 | TRBV28 | CASRRGGESRYNEQFF
TRBJ2-1 | TRBV6-1 | CASSTGTGTHEQFF
TRBJ2-3 | TRBV6-6 | CASRGIPGLHTDTQYF
TRBJ2-7 | TRBV27 | CASSLRWGYEQYF
TRBJ2-7 | TRBV7-6 | CASSRESSYEQYF